This TCR beta chain was documented in a study of T-cell memory formation after mild COVID-19. Points from the study as a whole: For second-wave clones that peaked at day 37, SARS-CoV-2 specificity went unverified.

TCRdb itself ran the 5' RACE reads through MiXCR, one entry per CDR3 protein. The table records 300,000 to 350,000 distinct CDR3 sequences, 13% of them present only once. CDR3 length equals 14 residues. Germline V gene data show CDR1 as SGHKS and CDR2 as YYEKEE (reference sequence). V was shortened by 7 bases and J by 4 bases, with 15 bases between the two germline ends. As to this clonotype: The antigen is not known.

This TCR derives from a man aged 18 to 29 who had mild COVID-19 (a few samples of this study predate the infection). Cell type and time point are not known. The chain employs TRBV5-5 and TRBJ1-3; TRBD1 might be the D (5 bases). Input material: PBMCs or a T cell subset sorted from them (not recorded which). The chain's CDR3 is CASGMRGGGNTIYF. Written as DNA, the CDR3 is TGTGCCAGCGGGATGAGGGGCGGCGGAAACACCATATATTTT.